Below, one T cell receptor beta chain is given with its context. The antigen is not known. MiXCR, run by TCRdb on the reads, gives a single entry per CDR3 protein. Here the sample spans hundreds of thousands of distinct CDR3 sequences, 30% to 35% being singletons. These data are taken from a study of T cell repertoires in cytomegalovirus infection. The CDR3 contains 14 residues. Trimming left V 6 bases short and J 5 bases short, with 17 bases between. Germline V gives CDR1 DFQATT, CDR2 SNEGSKA (reference sequence). Sequenced here: cultured CD8+ T cells from PBMCs, sampled from culture after CMV antigen stimulation. The rearrangement links TRBV20-1 to TRBJ1-5; tentatively, D is TRBD1 (6 bases). The receptor was isolated from a human donor in good health (CMV status not recorded). Some clones in this sample may be carry-over from other donors' samples. In DNA form, the CDR3 reads TGCAGTGCCCCAGCGGCAGGGGATGATCAGCCCCAGCATTTT. Translated, it gives CSAPAAGDDQPQHF.